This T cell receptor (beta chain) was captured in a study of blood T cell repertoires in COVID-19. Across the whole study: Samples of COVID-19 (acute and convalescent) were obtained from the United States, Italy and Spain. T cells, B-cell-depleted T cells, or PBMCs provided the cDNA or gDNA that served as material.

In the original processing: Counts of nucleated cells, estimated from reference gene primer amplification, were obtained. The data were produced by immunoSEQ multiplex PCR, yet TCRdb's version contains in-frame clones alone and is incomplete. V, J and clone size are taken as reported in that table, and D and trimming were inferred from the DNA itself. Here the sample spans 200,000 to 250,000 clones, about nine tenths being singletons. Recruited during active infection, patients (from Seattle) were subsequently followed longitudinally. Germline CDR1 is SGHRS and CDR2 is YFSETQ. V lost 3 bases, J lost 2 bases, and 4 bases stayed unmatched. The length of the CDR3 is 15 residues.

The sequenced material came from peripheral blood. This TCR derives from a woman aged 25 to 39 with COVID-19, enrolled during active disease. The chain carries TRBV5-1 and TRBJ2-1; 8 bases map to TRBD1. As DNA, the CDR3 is TGCGCCAGCAGCTCGACAGGGGATCCCTACAATGAGCAGTTCTTC. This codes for CASSSTGDPYNEQFF.